The following is a T cell receptor beta chain sequence with its context. This entry is derived from a study of cytomegalovirus exposure and HLA in healthy donors. The PCR made use of 60 Vbeta and 13 Jbeta primers. Libraries were prepared by immunoSEQ multiplex PCR; TCRdb keeps only in-frame clonotypes and omits some of them. The sample holds under 85,000 clones, around 80% seen once. Germline CDR1 MGHRA, CDR2 YSYEKL. This CDR3 region has 15 residues. V was trimmed by 1 base and J by 2 bases, leaving 12 bases between them. V is TRBV4-1 and J is TRBJ2-7; D is perhaps TRBD2 (5 bases). The sample consisted of PBMCs. The receptor's source is a woman between 25 and 40 years old in good health and CMV-seronegative. CDR3 in DNA: TGCGCCAGCAGCCAAGGGCCGGACGGGGCCTACGAGCAGTACTTC. It yields the protein CASSQGPDGAYEQYF.